What follows is one T cell receptor (beta chain) and its context. The data belong to a study of blood T cell repertoires in COVID-19. Data came from immunoSEQ multiplex PCR; TCRdb stores just in-frame clones and leaves some out. Here the sample spans about 240,000 clones, 86% being singletons. The CDR3 has 16 amino acids. The germline V gene encodes CDR1 SGHRS and CDR2 YFSETQ. Trimming shortened V by 0 bases and J by 3 bases, and 14 bases separated the two germline ends. The sequencing sample was made of peripheral blood. V and J are TRBV5-1 and TRBJ2-3; D not resolved. This TCR was recovered from an elderly man with acute or convalescent COVID-19. CDR3 nucleotide sequence: TGCGCCAGCAGCTTGGAGCCCGGTGTCGGGACAGATACGCAGTATTTT. This sequence encodes CASSLEPGVGTDTQYF.